These 2 T cell receptor beta chains were all obtained from the same sample, sequenced in a study of PD-1 blockade in classical Hodgkin lymphoma. Each patient relapsed following autologous stem cell transplantation, and prior brentuximab vedotin exposure differed. Assay: immunoSEQ multiplex PCR; the TCRdb copy retains only in-frame clones and omits some. This sample has 20,000 to 30,000 clones, with 80% to 85% found just once. Source: peripheral blood mononuclear cells (PBMCs), taken before the second cycle of nivolumab. All receptors derive from a human donor with classical Hodgkin lymphoma.

This clone has only one observation. The rearrangement links TRBV11-2 to TRBJ1-3, with a tentative D call TRBD1 (5 bases). V was shortened by 2 bases and J by 2 bases, with 7 bases between the two germline ends. The CDR3 loop spans 14 amino acids. Germline V CDR1 and CDR2: SGHAT, FQNNGV. In DNA form, the CDR3 reads TGTGCCAGCAGCTTATGGGGGGCTGGAAACACCATATATTTT. Its translation: CASSLWGAGNTIYF. Full variable domain (rest looked up from reference TRBV11-2 and TRBJ1-3): EAGVAQSPRYKIIEKRQSVAFWCNPISGHATLYWYQQILGQGPKLLIQFQNNGVVDDSQLPKDRFSAERLKGVDSTLKIQPAKLEDSAVYLCASSLWGAGNTIYFGEGSWLTVV.

This clone was counted once. V usage is TRBV6-5 and J usage is TRBJ2-2; D might be TRBD1 or TRBD2, each matching 5 bases. With 2 bases removed from V and 3 bases from J, the gap between germline ends came to 13 bases. Germline V lookup: CDR1 MNHEY, CDR2 SVGAGI. The CDR3 consists of 16 residues. CDR3 sequence (DNA): TGTGCCAGCAGTTACGTGTGGGGGAAGGACACCGGGGAGCTGTTTTTT. Translated, it gives CASSYVWGKDTGELFF.